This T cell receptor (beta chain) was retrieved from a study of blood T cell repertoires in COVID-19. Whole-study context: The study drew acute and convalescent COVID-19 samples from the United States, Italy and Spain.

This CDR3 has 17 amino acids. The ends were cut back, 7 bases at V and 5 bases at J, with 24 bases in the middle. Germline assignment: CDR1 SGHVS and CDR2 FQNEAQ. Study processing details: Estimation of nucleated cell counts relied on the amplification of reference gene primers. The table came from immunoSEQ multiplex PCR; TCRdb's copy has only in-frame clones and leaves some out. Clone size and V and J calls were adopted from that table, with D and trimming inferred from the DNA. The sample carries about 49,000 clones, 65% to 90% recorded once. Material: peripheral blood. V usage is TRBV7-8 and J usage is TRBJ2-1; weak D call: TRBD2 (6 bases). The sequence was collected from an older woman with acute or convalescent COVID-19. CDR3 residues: CASTIGGVRAADNEQFF. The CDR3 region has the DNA TGTGCCAGCACGATAGGAGGGGTTCGGGCTGCTGACAATGAGCAGTTCTTC.